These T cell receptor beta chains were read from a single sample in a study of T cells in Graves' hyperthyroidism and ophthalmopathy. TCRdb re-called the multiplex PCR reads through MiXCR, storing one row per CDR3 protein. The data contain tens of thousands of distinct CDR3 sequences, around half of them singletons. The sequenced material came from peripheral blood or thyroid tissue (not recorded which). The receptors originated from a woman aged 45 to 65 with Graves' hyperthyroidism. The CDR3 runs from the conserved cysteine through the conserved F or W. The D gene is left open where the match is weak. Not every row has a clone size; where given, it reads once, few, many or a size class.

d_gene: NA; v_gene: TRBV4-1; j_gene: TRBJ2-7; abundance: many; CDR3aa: CASSPGPSYEQYF; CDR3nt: TGCGCCAGCAGCCCGGGACCCTCCTACGAGCAGTACTTC
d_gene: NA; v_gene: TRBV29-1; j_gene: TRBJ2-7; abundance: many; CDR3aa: CSALRQDLNEQYF; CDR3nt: TGCAGCGCTCTACGGCAGGACCTCAACGAGCAGTACTTC
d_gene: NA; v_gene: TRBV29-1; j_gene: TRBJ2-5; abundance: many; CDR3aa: CSAARSERETQYF; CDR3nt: TGCAGCGCAGCCCGGTCAGAAAGAGAGACCCAGTACTTC
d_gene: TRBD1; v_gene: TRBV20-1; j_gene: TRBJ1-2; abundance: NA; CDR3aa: CSAIDRGTAYGYTF; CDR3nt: TGCAGTGCTATCGACAGGGGGACGGCCTATGGCTACACCTTC
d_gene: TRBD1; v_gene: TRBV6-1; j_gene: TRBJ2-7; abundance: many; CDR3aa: CASRKTGVEQYF; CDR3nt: TGTGCCAGCAGGAAGACAGGGGTCGAGCAGTACTTC
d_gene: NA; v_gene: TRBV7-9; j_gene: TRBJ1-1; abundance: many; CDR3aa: CASSGMNTEAFF; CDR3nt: TGTGCCAGCAGCGGCATGAACACTGAAGCTTTCTTT
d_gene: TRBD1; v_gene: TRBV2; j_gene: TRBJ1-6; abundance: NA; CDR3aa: CASVAGTGGDNSPLHF; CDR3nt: TGTGCCAGCGTCGCCGGGACAGGGGGCGATAATTCACCCCTCCACTTT
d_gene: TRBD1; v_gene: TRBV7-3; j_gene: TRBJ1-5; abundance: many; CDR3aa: CANSTGGGRNQPQHF; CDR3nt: TGTGCCAACTCGACAGGGGGAGGACGGAATCAGCCCCAGCATTTT
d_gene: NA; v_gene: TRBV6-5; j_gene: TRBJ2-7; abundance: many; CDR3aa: CASSYKDFSYEQSF; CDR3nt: TGTGCCAGCAGTTATAAAGACTTCTCCTACGAGCAGTCCTTC
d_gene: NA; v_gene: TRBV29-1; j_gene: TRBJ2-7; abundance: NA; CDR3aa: CSVERGVLGYEQYF; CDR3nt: TGCAGCGTTGAAAGGGGAGTACTGGGCTACGAGCAGTACTTC
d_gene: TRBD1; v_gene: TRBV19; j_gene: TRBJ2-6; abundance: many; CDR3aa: CASSIGRTGLNAGANVLTF; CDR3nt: TGTGCCAGTAGTATCGGCCGGACAGGGTTGAACGCTGGGGCCAACGTCCTGACTTTC
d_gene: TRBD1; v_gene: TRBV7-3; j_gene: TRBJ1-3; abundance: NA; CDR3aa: CASSPQGVGNTIYF; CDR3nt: TGTGCCAGCAGCCCCCAGGGGGTGGGAAACACCATATATTTT
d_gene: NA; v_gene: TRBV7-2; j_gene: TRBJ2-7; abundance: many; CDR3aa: CASSLRQFYEQYF; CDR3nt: TGTGCCAGCAGCTTAAGACAGTTTTACGAGCAGTACTTC
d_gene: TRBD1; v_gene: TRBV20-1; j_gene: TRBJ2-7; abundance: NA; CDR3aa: CSAIDRGGQGNEQYF; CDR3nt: TGCAGTGCTATCGACAGGGGAGGACAGGGTAACGAGCAGTACTTC
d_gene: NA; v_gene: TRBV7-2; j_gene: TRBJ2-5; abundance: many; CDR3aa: CASSLGSNAQETQYF; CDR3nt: TGTGCCAGCAGCTTAGGTTCCAACGCCCAGGAGACCCAGTACTTC